This is a list of T cell receptor beta chains from one sample in a study of shared clonotypes between healthy human individuals. Generated by immunoSEQ multiplex PCR, the TCRdb table keeps only in-frame clones and is missing some. This sample has fewer than 1.4 million clones, with around 78% found just once. Sequenced: memory CD4+ T cells from PBMCs. These receptors were taken from a man in his late teens or twenties in good health. Some clones in this sample may be carry-over from other donors' samples. CDR3s include the opening cysteine and the closing phenylalanine or tryptophan. A D gene is named only where the DNA matches it firmly. Some rows have no size entry. The others give once, few or many, or a class for an expanded clone.

CDR3 length: 15; clone size: few; V gene: TRBV5-4; D gene: TRBD2; J gene: TRBJ2-5; CDR3 DNA: TGTGCCAGCAGCTTGACTAGCGGGAGGGAAGAGACCCAGTACTTC; CDR3 protein: CASSLTSGREETQYF
CDR3 length: 14; clone size: NA; V gene: TRBV2; D gene: NA; J gene: TRBJ2-4; CDR3 DNA: TGTGCCAGCAGTGAAGGGGGGGCCAAAAACATTCAGTACTTC; CDR3 protein: CASSEGGAKNIQYF
CDR3 length: 15; clone size: many; V gene: TRBV27; D gene: NA; J gene: TRBJ2-7; CDR3 DNA: TGTGCCAGCAGTTTAGGCCCCCAGGGTCGCTACGAGCAGTACTTC; CDR3 protein: CASSLGPQGRYEQYF
CDR3 length: 12; clone size: NA; V gene: TRBV29-1; D gene: NA; J gene: TRBJ1-2; CDR3 DNA: TGCAGCGTCCGGGGTGGGGTGGATGGCTACACCTTC; CDR3 protein: CSVRGGVDGYTF
CDR3 length: 16; clone size: NA; V gene: TRBV18; D gene: TRBD1; J gene: TRBJ1-2; CDR3 DNA: TGTGCCAGCTCACCCCGGACAGGAGACTCTAACTATGGCTACACCTTC; CDR3 protein: CASSPRTGDSNYGYTF
CDR3 length: 14; clone size: NA; V gene: TRBV4-1; D gene: NA; J gene: TRBJ1-3; CDR3 DNA: TGCGCCAGCAGCCAGGGGGAGAGTGGAAACACCATATATTTT; CDR3 protein: CASSQGESGNTIYF
CDR3 length: 14; clone size: NA; V gene: TRBV5-1; D gene: TRBD2; J gene: TRBJ2-3; CDR3 DNA: TGCGCCAGCAGCACCGGACTAGCTGGAGATACGCAGTATTTT; CDR3 protein: CASSTGLAGDTQYF
CDR3 length: 16; clone size: NA; V gene: TRBV18; D gene: TRBD2; J gene: TRBJ2-1; CDR3 DNA: TGTGCCAGCTCTCCTCCGGGACTAGCGGGAACCCATGAGCAGTTCTTC; CDR3 protein: CASSPPGLAGTHEQFF
CDR3 length: 16; clone size: NA; V gene: TRBV11-2; D gene: NA; J gene: TRBJ2-7; CDR3 DNA: TGTGCCAGCAGACCTACAACCGGGAAGAGCTCCTACGAGCAGTACTTC; CDR3 protein: CASRPTTGKSSYEQYF
CDR3 length: 14; clone size: NA; V gene: TRBV19; D gene: TRBD2; J gene: TRBJ2-5; CDR3 DNA: TGTGCCAGTAGTGCCGGGACTACACAAGAGACCCAGTACTTC; CDR3 protein: CASSAGTTQETQYF
CDR3 length: 13; clone size: NA; V gene: TRBV28; D gene: TRBD1; J gene: TRBJ1-2; CDR3 DNA: TGTGCCAGCAGTTCCGGACAGGGCTATGGCTACACCTTC; CDR3 protein: CASSSGQGYGYTF
CDR3 length: 15; clone size: NA; V gene: TRBV9; D gene: NA; J gene: TRBJ2-7; CDR3 DNA: TGTGCCAGCAGCGCAAGGGACGCAGGCTCCTACGAGCAGTACTTC; CDR3 protein: CASSARDAGSYEQYF
CDR3 length: 15; clone size: NA; V gene: TRBV28; D gene: TRBD2; J gene: TRBJ2-7; CDR3 DNA: TGTGCCAGCAGTTTAGGGGGGGGAGGCCCCTACGAGCAGTACTTC; CDR3 protein: CASSLGGGGPYEQYF
CDR3 length: 16; clone size: NA; V gene: TRBV6-5; D gene: NA; J gene: TRBJ1-2; CDR3 DNA: TGTGCCAGCAGTTCGGCGGGCAGGCCAGATAGGATGGGCTACACCTTC; CDR3 protein: CASSSAGRPDRMGYTF
CDR3 length: 15; clone size: few; V gene: TRBV9; D gene: TRBD2; J gene: TRBJ2-3; CDR3 DNA: TGTGCCAGCAGCGTCATAGCGGGAGGGGCAGATACGCAGTATTTT; CDR3 protein: CASSVIAGGADTQYF
CDR3 length: 14; clone size: NA; V gene: TRBV28; D gene: TRBD1; J gene: TRBJ2-5; CDR3 DNA: TGTGCCAGCAGTCCACAGGGGACCAGGGAGACCCAGTACTTC; CDR3 protein: CASSPQGTRETQYF
CDR3 length: 15; clone size: NA; V gene: TRBV7-9; D gene: TRBD2; J gene: TRBJ2-1; CDR3 DNA: TGTGCCAGCAGCCTAGGGGTAGCGGGATACAATGAGCAGTTCTTC; CDR3 protein: CASSLGVAGYNEQFF
CDR3 length: 15; clone size: NA; V gene: TRBV25-1; D gene: TRBD1; J gene: TRBJ2-5; CDR3 DNA: TGTGCCAGCAGTGAGGCAGGGACAGACACCGGGACCCAGTACTTC; CDR3 protein: CASSEAGTDTGTQYF
CDR3 length: 13; clone size: few; V gene: TRBV4-1; D gene: NA; J gene: TRBJ2-7; CDR3 DNA: TGCGCCAGCAGCCAGGCAGGTCCATTGTTGCAGTACTTC; CDR3 protein: CASSQAGPLLQYF
CDR3 length: 9; clone size: NA; V gene: TRBV28; D gene: NA; J gene: TRBJ1-6; CDR3 DNA: TGTGCCAGCGGATCACCCCTCCACTTT; CDR3 protein: CASGSPLHF
CDR3 length: 15; clone size: few; V gene: TRBV2; D gene: TRBD1; J gene: TRBJ1-2; CDR3 DNA: TGTGCCAGCAACCGGGACAGGGGAGAAGGGTATGGCTACACCTTC; CDR3 protein: CASNRDRGEGYGYTF
CDR3 length: 17; clone size: NA; V gene: TRBV10-1; D gene: NA; J gene: TRBJ2-7; CDR3 DNA: TGCGCCAGCATACTTCCTCTGGAGGGAGGAATCTCCTACGAGCAGTACTTC; CDR3 protein: CASILPLEGGISYEQYF
CDR3 length: 14; clone size: NA; V gene: TRBV9; D gene: NA; J gene: TRBJ2-3; CDR3 DNA: TGTGCCAGCAGCGTAATGCTCAGCACAGATACGCAGTATTTT; CDR3 protein: CASSVMLSTDTQYF
CDR3 length: 18; clone size: NA; V gene: TRBV7-2; D gene: TRBD2; J gene: TRBJ2-5; CDR3 DNA: TGTGCCAGCAGCTACTCCGGGACTAGCGGGGGAGGGGGCGAGACCCAGTACTTC; CDR3 protein: CASSYSGTSGGGGETQYF
CDR3 length: 15; clone size: NA; V gene: TRBV18; D gene: NA; J gene: TRBJ2-5; CDR3 DNA: TGTGCCAGCTCAGGGTCCCCCCGGGGACAAGGGACCCAGTACTTC; CDR3 protein: CASSGSPRGQGTQYF
CDR3 length: 13; clone size: NA; V gene: TRBV7-2; D gene: TRBD2; J gene: TRBJ2-1; CDR3 DNA: TGTGCCAGCGGCAGCGGGAACCTCAATGAGCAGTTCTTC; CDR3 protein: CASGSGNLNEQFF
CDR3 length: 18; clone size: NA; V gene: TRBV4-2; D gene: TRBD2; J gene: TRBJ2-7; CDR3 DNA: TGTGCCAGCAGCCTAACTACTAGCGGGGCGGCCGACGCGGCCGAGCAGTACTTC; CDR3 protein: CASSLTTSGAADAAEQYF
CDR3 length: 15; clone size: NA; V gene: TRBV28; D gene: TRBD2; J gene: TRBJ2-3; CDR3 DNA: TGTGCCAGCAGTTTAAGCGGGACTAGCACAGATACGCAGTATTTT; CDR3 protein: CASSLSGTSTDTQYF
CDR3 length: 16; clone size: NA; V gene: TRBV7-2; D gene: TRBD2; J gene: TRBJ2-7; CDR3 DNA: TGTGCCAGCAGCTTCGGGACTAGCGGGAGGGTCTACGAGCAGTACTTC; CDR3 protein: CASSFGTSGRVYEQYF
CDR3 length: 13; clone size: NA; V gene: TRBV27; D gene: TRBD2; J gene: TRBJ2-1; CDR3 DNA: TGTGCCAGCAGACTAGCGGGAGCCGGTGAGCAGTTCTTC; CDR3 protein: CASRLAGAGEQFF
CDR3 length: 17; clone size: NA; V gene: TRBV2; D gene: NA; J gene: TRBJ2-1; CDR3 DNA: TGTGCCAGCAGTGGCCCTACTAATAGCGCCATAATTGATGAGCAGTTCTTC; CDR3 protein: CASSGPTNSAIIDEQFF
CDR3 length: 15; clone size: many; V gene: TRBV7-9; D gene: NA; J gene: TRBJ2-2; CDR3 DNA: TGTGCCAGCAGCCCGACAGAGAGATCGAGCGGGGAGCTGTTTTTT; CDR3 protein: CASSPTERSSGELFF
CDR3 length: 15; clone size: NA; V gene: TRBV18; D gene: NA; J gene: TRBJ1-2; CDR3 DNA: TGTGCCAGCTCACTATCCAGGGAGGGTGACTATGGCTACACCTTC; CDR3 protein: CASSLSREGDYGYTF
CDR3 length: 15; clone size: NA; V gene: TRBV7-9; D gene: TRBD2; J gene: TRBJ2-7; CDR3 DNA: TGTGCCAGCAGCTTAGGGACTAGCGGGATCTACGAGCAGTACTTC; CDR3 protein: CASSLGTSGIYEQYF
CDR3 length: 15; clone size: NA; V gene: TRBV4-3; D gene: NA; J gene: TRBJ2-2; CDR3 DNA: TGCGCCAGCAGCCAAGATCTGGAGGGCCCCGGGGAGCTGTTTTTT; CDR3 protein: CASSQDLEGPGELFF
CDR3 length: 15; clone size: NA; V gene: TRBV5-1; D gene: TRBD2; J gene: TRBJ2-7; CDR3 DNA: TGCGCCAGCAGCTTGGAGCGAGCGGGAGACTACGAGCAGTACTTC; CDR3 protein: CASSLERAGDYEQYF